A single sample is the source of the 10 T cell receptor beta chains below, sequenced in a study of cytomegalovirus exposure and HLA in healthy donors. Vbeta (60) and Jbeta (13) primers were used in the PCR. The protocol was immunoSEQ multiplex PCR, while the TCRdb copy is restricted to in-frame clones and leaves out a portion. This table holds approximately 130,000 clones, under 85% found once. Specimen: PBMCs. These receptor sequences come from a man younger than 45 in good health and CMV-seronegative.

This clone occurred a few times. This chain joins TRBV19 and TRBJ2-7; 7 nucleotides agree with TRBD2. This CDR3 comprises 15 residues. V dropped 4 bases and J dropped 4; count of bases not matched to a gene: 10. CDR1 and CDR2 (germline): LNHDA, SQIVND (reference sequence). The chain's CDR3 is CASSTLEGLRYEQYF. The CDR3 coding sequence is TGTGCCAGTAGTACCCTCGAGGGACTAAGGTACGAGCAGTACTTC.

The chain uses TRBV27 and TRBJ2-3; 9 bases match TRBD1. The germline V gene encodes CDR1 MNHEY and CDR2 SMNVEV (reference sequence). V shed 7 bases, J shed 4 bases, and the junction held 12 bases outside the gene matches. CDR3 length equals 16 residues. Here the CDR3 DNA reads TGTGCCAGCAACTCACACCGGGACAGGGAGGCAGATACGCAGTATTTT. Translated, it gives CASNSHRDREADTQYF.

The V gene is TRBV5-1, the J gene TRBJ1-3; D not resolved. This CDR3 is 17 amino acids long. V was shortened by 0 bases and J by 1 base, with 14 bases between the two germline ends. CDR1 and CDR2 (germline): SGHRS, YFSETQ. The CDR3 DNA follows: TGCGCCAGCAGCTTGGCCCCGGATTCGGGGTCTGGAAACACCATATATTTT. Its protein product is CASSLAPDSGSGNTIYF. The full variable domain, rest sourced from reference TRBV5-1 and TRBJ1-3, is KAGVTQTPRYLIKTRGQQVTLSCSPISGHRSVSWYQQTPGQGLQFLFEYFSETQRNKGNFPGRFSGRQFSNSRSEMNVSTLELGDSALYLCASSLAPDSGSGNTIYFGEGSWLTVV.

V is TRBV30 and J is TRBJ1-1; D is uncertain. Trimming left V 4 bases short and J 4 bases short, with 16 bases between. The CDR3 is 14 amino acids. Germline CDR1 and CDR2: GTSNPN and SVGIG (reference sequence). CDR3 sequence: CAWTGKGVGTEAFF. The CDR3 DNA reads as TGTGCCTGGACTGGAAAGGGAGTCGGCACTGAAGCTTTCTTT. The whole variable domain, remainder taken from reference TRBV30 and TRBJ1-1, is SQTIHQWPATLVQPVGSPLSLECTVEGTSNPNLYWYRQAAGRGLQLLFYSVGIGQISSEVPQNLSASRPQDRQFILSSKKLLLSDSGFYLCAWTGKGVGTEAFFGQGTRLTVV.

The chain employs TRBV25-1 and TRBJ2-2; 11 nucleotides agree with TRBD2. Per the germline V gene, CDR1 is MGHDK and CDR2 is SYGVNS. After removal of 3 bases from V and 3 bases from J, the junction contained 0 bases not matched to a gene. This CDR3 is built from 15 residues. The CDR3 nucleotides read TGTGCCAGCAGTGAGACTAGCGGGGACACCGGGGAGCTGTTTTTT. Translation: CASSETSGDTGELFF. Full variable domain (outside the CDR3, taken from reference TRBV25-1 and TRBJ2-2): EADIYQTPRYLVIGTGKKITLECSQTMGHDKMYWYQQDPGMELHLIHYSYGVNSTEKGDLSSESTVSRIRTEHFPLTLESARPSHTSQYLCASSETSGDTGELFFGEGSRLTVL.

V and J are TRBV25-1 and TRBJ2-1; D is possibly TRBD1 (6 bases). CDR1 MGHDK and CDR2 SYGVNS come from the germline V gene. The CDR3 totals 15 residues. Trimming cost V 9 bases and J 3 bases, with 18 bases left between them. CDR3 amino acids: CASTTTGRLYNEQFF. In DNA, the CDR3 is TGTGCCAGTACCACTACAGGGCGACTCTACAATGAGCAGTTCTTC.

Here the CDR3 DNA reads TGTGCCAGCAGCTTGGGTGACAGGGTCGAGCAGTACTTC. This sequence encodes CASSLGDRVEQYF. The chain recombines TRBV5-6 with TRBJ2-7; 7 bases align to TRBD1. V lost 0 bases to trimming and J lost 6 bases; unmatched junction nucleotides: 3. The CDR3 is 13 residues long. Germline V gene data show CDR1 as SGHDT and CDR2 as YYEEEE.

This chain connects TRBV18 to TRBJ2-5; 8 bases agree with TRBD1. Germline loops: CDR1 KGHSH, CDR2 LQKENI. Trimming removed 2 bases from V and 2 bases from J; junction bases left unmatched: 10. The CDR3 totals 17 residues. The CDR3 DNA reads TGTGCCAGCTCACCATCCCTGGGACAGGACTTTCAAGAGACCCAGTACTTC. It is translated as CASSPSLGQDFQETQYF.

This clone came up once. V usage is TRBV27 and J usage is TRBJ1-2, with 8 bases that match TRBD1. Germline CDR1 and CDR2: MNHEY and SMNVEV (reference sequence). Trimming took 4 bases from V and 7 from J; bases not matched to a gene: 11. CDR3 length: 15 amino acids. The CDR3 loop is CASSSQGAWVSGYTF. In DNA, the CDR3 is TGTGCCAGCAGTTCCCAGGGGGCCTGGGTGAGTGGCTACACCTTC.

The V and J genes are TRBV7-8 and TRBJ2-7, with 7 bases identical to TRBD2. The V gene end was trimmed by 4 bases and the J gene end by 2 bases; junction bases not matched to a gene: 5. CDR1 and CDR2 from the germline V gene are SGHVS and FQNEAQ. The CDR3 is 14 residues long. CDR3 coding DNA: TGTGCCAGCAGCTCCGAACGGGGGGCCTACGAGCAGTACTTC. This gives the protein CASSSERGAYEQYF.